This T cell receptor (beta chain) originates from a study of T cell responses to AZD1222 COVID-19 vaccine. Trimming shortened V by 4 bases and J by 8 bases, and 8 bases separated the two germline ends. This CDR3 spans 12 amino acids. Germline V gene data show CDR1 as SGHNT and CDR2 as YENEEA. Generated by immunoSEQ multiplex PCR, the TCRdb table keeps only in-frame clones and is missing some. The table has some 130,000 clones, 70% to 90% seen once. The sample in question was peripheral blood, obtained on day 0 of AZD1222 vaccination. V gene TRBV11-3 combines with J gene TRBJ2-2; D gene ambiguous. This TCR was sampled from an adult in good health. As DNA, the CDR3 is TGTGCCAGCAGCTGGTCCCAGGGGGAGCTGTTTTTT. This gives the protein CASSWSQGELFF.